This is a list of T cell receptor beta chains from one sample in a study of T cells in Graves' hyperthyroidism and ophthalmopathy. TCRdb redid the calling of the multiplex PCR reads with MiXCR, one entry per CDR3 protein. This table holds about 420,000 distinct CDR3 sequences, roughly an eighth found once. Sequencing was carried out using blood. These receptors were taken from a woman younger than 35 with Graves' hyperthyroidism. The CDR3 runs from the conserved cysteine through the conserved F or W. D genes are given only for firm matches. Some rows have no size entry. The others give once, few or many, or a class for an expanded clone.

v_gene: TRBV29-1; abundance: .; j_gene: TRBJ1-2; d_gene: .; CDR3aa: CSVAGSDYGYTF; CDR3nt: TGCAGCGTTGCAGGGTCGGACTATGGCTACACCTTC
v_gene: TRBV7-9; abundance: many; j_gene: TRBJ2-1; d_gene: .; CDR3aa: CASSLGLTYNEQFF; CDR3nt: TGTGCCAGCAGCTTGGGACTCACATACAATGAGCAGTTCTTC
v_gene: TRBV12-3/TRBV12-4; abundance: many; j_gene: TRBJ1-5; d_gene: TRBD1; CDR3aa: CASSRDRGDQPQHF; CDR3nt: TGTGCCAGCAGCCGGGACAGGGGGGATCAGCCCCAGCATTTT
v_gene: TRBV19; abundance: .; j_gene: TRBJ2-2; d_gene: .; CDR3aa: CALAAAGTGELFF; CDR3nt: TGTGCCTTGGCCGCGGCGGGCACCGGGGAGCTGTTTTTT
v_gene: TRBV3-1; abundance: many; j_gene: TRBJ1-1; d_gene: .; CDR3aa: CASSPGAESTEAFF; CDR3nt: TGTGCCAGCAGCCCTGGGGCTGAAAGCACTGAAGCTTTCTTT
v_gene: TRBV29-1; abundance: many; j_gene: TRBJ1-1; d_gene: .; CDR3aa: CSVEVGGGGTEAFF; CDR3nt: TGCAGCGTTGAAGTTGGAGGGGGGGGCACTGAAGCTTTCTTT
v_gene: TRBV19; abundance: .; j_gene: TRBJ1-5; d_gene: .; CDR3aa: CASSIQDSRNQPQHF; CDR3nt: TGTGCCAGTAGTATACAGGACAGTAGAAATCAGCCCCAGCATTTT
v_gene: TRBV6-2/TRBV6-3; abundance: few; j_gene: TRBJ2-1; d_gene: TRBD2; CDR3aa: CASRFIAGVGDEQFF; CDR3nt: TGTGCCAGCAGGTTTATAGCGGGAGTGGGGGATGAGCAGTTCTTC
v_gene: TRBV12-3/TRBV12-4; abundance: many; j_gene: TRBJ2-1; d_gene: .; CDR3aa: CASSLVVGMRGEQFF; CDR3nt: TGTGCCAGCAGTTTAGTAGTCGGGATGAGGGGGGAGCAGTTCTTC
v_gene: TRBV6-1; abundance: many; j_gene: TRBJ1-2; d_gene: .; CDR3aa: CASSAGRVLLGYTF; CDR3nt: TGTGCCAGCAGTGCGGGACGGGTGCTACTTGGCTACACCTTC
v_gene: TRBV7-2; abundance: many; j_gene: TRBJ2-5; d_gene: .; CDR3aa: CASSSEGETQYF; CDR3nt: TGTGCCAGCAGCTCCGAGGGCGAGACCCAGTACTTC
v_gene: TRBV12-3/TRBV12-4; abundance: many; j_gene: TRBJ2-1; d_gene: .; CDR3aa: CASILGQAGNEQFF; CDR3nt: TGTGCCAGCATCCTAGGACAGGCGGGAAATGAGCAGTTCTTC
v_gene: TRBV7-2; abundance: .; j_gene: TRBJ2-2; d_gene: .; CDR3aa: CASSLVAMSTGELFF; CDR3nt: TGTGCCAGCAGCTTGGTAGCGATGAGCACCGGGGAGCTGTTTTTT
v_gene: TRBV2; abundance: many; j_gene: TRBJ1-1; d_gene: .; CDR3aa: CASSERERISRAFF; CDR3nt: TGTGCCAGCAGTGAAAGGGAAAGAATTAGTCGGGCTTTCTTT
v_gene: TRBV12-3/TRBV12-4; abundance: .; j_gene: TRBJ2-2; d_gene: TRBD1; CDR3aa: CASSPYTGATGELFF; CDR3nt: TGTGCCAGCAGCCCTTACACAGGGGCTACCGGGGAGCTGTTTTTT
v_gene: TRBV7-9; abundance: few; j_gene: TRBJ2-2; d_gene: TRBD1; CDR3aa: CASSKEGQLTGELFF; CDR3nt: TGTGCCAGCAGCAAAGAGGGACAGCTCACCGGGGAGCTGTTTTTT
v_gene: TRBV3-1; abundance: many; j_gene: TRBJ2-2; d_gene: .; CDR3aa: CASSVTGANTGELFF; CDR3nt: TGTGCCAGCAGCGTGACAGGAGCTAACACCGGGGAGCTGTTTTTT
v_gene: TRBV2; abundance: many; j_gene: TRBJ2-1; d_gene: TRBD2; CDR3aa: CASSAQLAGAGNEQFF; CDR3nt: TGTGCCAGCAGTGCCCAACTAGCGGGAGCGGGCAATGAGCAGTTCTTC
v_gene: TRBV30; abundance: many; j_gene: TRBJ1-1; d_gene: TRBD1; CDR3aa: CAWSPGQTHLNTEAFF; CDR3nt: TGTGCCTGGAGTCCGGGACAGACTCATTTGAACACTGAAGCTTTCTTT
v_gene: TRBV28; abundance: many; j_gene: TRBJ2-7; d_gene: TRBD2; CDR3aa: CASSRENNSGWYEQYF; CDR3nt: TGTGCCAGTTCCCGGGAGAACAATAGCGGGTGGTACGAGCAGTACTTC
v_gene: TRBV18; abundance: .; j_gene: TRBJ2-1; d_gene: .; CDR3aa: CASSPPTANEQFF; CDR3nt: TGTGCCAGCTCACCACCAACAGCCAATGAGCAGTTCTTC
v_gene: TRBV3-1; abundance: many; j_gene: TRBJ1-2; d_gene: TRBD1; CDR3aa: CASSRWDREDGYTF; CDR3nt: TGTGCCAGCAGCCGGTGGGACAGGGAGGATGGCTACACCTTC
v_gene: TRBV6-4; abundance: .; j_gene: TRBJ1-2; d_gene: TRBD1; CDR3aa: CASSDPSLDRGHYGYTF; CDR3nt: TGTGCCAGCAGTGACCCGAGTTTGGACAGGGGGCACTATGGCTACACCTTC
v_gene: TRBV20-1; abundance: many; j_gene: TRBJ2-7; d_gene: .; CDR3aa: CSAGRASYEQYF; CDR3nt: TGCAGTGCCGGCAGGGCCTCCTACGAGCAGTACTTC
v_gene: TRBV5-1; abundance: many; j_gene: TRBJ2-1; d_gene: TRBD2; CDR3aa: CASSLWPSGEQFF; CDR3nt: TGCGCCAGCAGCTTGTGGCCTAGCGGTGAGCAGTTCTTC
v_gene: TRBV20-1; abundance: many; j_gene: TRBJ2-1; d_gene: TRBD1; CDR3aa: CSARYRGPYNEQFF; CDR3nt: TGCAGTGCTAGATACAGGGGCCCCTACAATGAGCAGTTCTTC
v_gene: TRBV12-3/TRBV12-4; abundance: many; j_gene: TRBJ2-1; d_gene: TRBD1; CDR3aa: CASSVRGLSYNEQFF; CDR3nt: TGTGCCAGCAGTGTAAGGGGGCTAAGCTACAATGAGCAGTTCTTC
v_gene: TRBV20-1; abundance: many; j_gene: TRBJ2-7; d_gene: .; CDR3aa: CSAQRVGESYEQYF; CDR3nt: TGCAGTGCCCAAAGGGTAGGGGAATCCTACGAGCAGTACTTC
v_gene: TRBV6-2/TRBV6-3; abundance: .; j_gene: TRBJ2-5; d_gene: .; CDR3aa: CASNTGTGQETQYF; CDR3nt: TGTGCCAGCAACACCGGGACGGGACAAGAGACCCAGTACTTC
v_gene: TRBV11-1; abundance: many; j_gene: TRBJ2-1; d_gene: TRBD2; CDR3aa: CASSSLGASGTYNEQFF; CDR3nt: TGTGCCAGCAGCTCGTTAGGGGCTAGCGGAACATACAATGAGCAGTTCTTC
v_gene: TRBV12-3/TRBV12-4; abundance: many; j_gene: TRBJ1-2; d_gene: TRBD1; CDR3aa: CASSLAQGAHYGYTF; CDR3nt: TGTGCCAGCAGTTTAGCACAGGGGGCGCACTATGGCTACACCTTC
v_gene: TRBV27; abundance: many; j_gene: TRBJ2-1; d_gene: TRBD2; CDR3aa: CASSPRGAGVYNEQFF; CDR3nt: TGTGCCAGCAGTCCCCGGGGAGCGGGAGTGTACAATGAGCAGTTCTTC
v_gene: TRBV7-9; abundance: many; j_gene: TRBJ2-1; d_gene: .; CDR3aa: CASSLDRRSPYNEQFF; CDR3nt: TGTGCCAGCAGCTTAGATAGGCGGTCCCCCTACAATGAGCAGTTCTTC
v_gene: TRBV2; abundance: many; j_gene: TRBJ2-7; d_gene: .; CDR3aa: CASSEHPSYEQYF; CDR3nt: TGTGCCAGCAGTGAACATCCCTCCTACGAGCAGTACTTC
v_gene: TRBV27; abundance: many; j_gene: TRBJ2-2; d_gene: TRBD2; CDR3aa: CASSSGLANTGELFF; CDR3nt: TGTGCCAGCAGTAGTGGACTAGCGAACACCGGGGAGCTGTTTTTT
v_gene: TRBV11-1; abundance: many; j_gene: TRBJ2-7; d_gene: .; CDR3aa: CASSIEQGRFGNEQYF; CDR3nt: TGTGCCAGCAGCATAGAACAGGGACGTTTCGGAAACGAGCAGTACTTC
v_gene: TRBV20-1; abundance: many; j_gene: TRBJ2-3; d_gene: TRBD1; CDR3aa: CSARDRQGNTDTQYF; CDR3nt: TGCAGTGCTAGAGACAGACAGGGTAACACAGATACGCAGTATTTT
v_gene: TRBV14; abundance: few; j_gene: TRBJ2-1; d_gene: .; CDR3aa: CASSGRTWGYNEQFF; CDR3nt: TGTGCCAGCAGCGGCCGGACTTGGGGCTACAATGAGCAGTTCTTC
v_gene: TRBV29-1; abundance: few; j_gene: TRBJ2-7; d_gene: TRBD2; CDR3aa: CSVERTSGSIYEQYF; CDR3nt: TGCAGCGTTGAACGGACTAGCGGGAGTATCTACGAGCAGTACTTC
v_gene: TRBV11-2; abundance: many; j_gene: TRBJ2-3; d_gene: TRBD2; CDR3aa: CASSLTVGTSGMWDTQYF; CDR3nt: TGTGCCAGCAGCTTAACGGTCGGGACTAGCGGGATGTGGGATACGCAGTATTTT
v_gene: TRBV3-1; abundance: many; j_gene: TRBJ2-7; d_gene: TRBD2; CDR3aa: CASSQYLAGENEQYF; CDR3nt: TGTGCCAGCAGCCAATACCTAGCGGGAGAGAACGAGCAGTACTTC